This T cell receptor beta chain was obtained from a study of cytomegalovirus exposure and HLA in healthy donors. Vbeta (60) and Jbeta (13) primers were used in the PCR. Sequencing used immunoSEQ multiplex PCR; TCRdb keeps in-frame clones, though not all of them. The sample holds fewer than 200,000 clones, about 85% seen once. This CDR3 is built from 14 residues. Trimming pared 5 bases from V and 5 bases from J, leaving 19 bases between. CDR1 is SQVTM, CDR2 ANQGSEA, per germline. On this clone: Its matching antigen is unknown.

Study conclusions and caveats: The productive fraction for most TCR beta V segments was about 87% or about 30% in an earlier analysis.

The sample was PBMCs. The sequence came from a woman aged 45 to 65 in good health and CMV-seropositive. The chain recombines TRBV29-1 with TRBJ2-7; perhaps TRBD2 as D (6 bases). The CDR3 loop is CSVSATSSANEQYF. The CDR3 nucleotides read TGCAGCGTTTCCGCTACTAGCAGCGCGAACGAGCAGTACTTC.